A selection of T cell receptor beta chains follows, all from one sample in a study of regulatory T cells in long-lasting Graves disease. From the multiplex PCR reads, TCRdb called clonotypes with MiXCR, one entry per CDR3 protein. The sample has 250,000 to 400,000 distinct CDR3 sequences; 15% to 20% are singletons. This specimen was peripheral blood mononuclear cells (PBMCs), taken at new diagnosis, from a patient treated with antithyroid drugs. These receptors all stem from a female donor with Graves disease. The CDR3 runs from the conserved cysteine through the conserved F or W. The D gene is left open where the match is weak. Only some rows state a clone size, as once, few, many or a class for expanded clones.

14	.	TRBJ2-3	.	TRBV7-9	TGTGCCAGCAGCCAGATAATGGAGACAGATACGCAGTATTTT	CASSQIMETDTQYF
15	few	TRBJ2-7	TRBD1	TRBV19	TGTGCCAGTAGCACTGAGGCGACAGGGTCCTACGAGCAGTACTTC	CASSTEATGSYEQYF
17	.	TRBJ2-3	TRBD2	TRBV11-3	TGTGCCAGCAGCTTAGCGTCGGGACTAGAAGTGTCAGATACGCAGTATTTT	CASSLASGLEVSDTQYF
12	many	TRBJ2-7	.	TRBV18	TGTGCCAGCTCAACCTTTACCTACGAGCAGTACTTC	CASSTFTYEQYF
16	.	TRBJ2-1	TRBD2	TRBV18	TGTGCCAGCTCACTACCGGGACTAGCGGGAGTGGGTGAGCAGTTCTTC	CASSLPGLAGVGEQFF
14	few	TRBJ2-2	.	TRBV5-5	TGTGCCAGCAGCAAGGGCTTCTCCACCGGGGAGCTGTTTTTT	CASSKGFSTGELFF
15	.	TRBJ2-2	TRBD2	TRBV5-4	TGTGCCAGCAGCTTGGGGACTAGCGGGTCCGGGGAGCTGTTTTTT	CASSLGTSGSGELFF
18	few	TRBJ2-1	TRBD2	TRBV4-1	TGCGCCAGCAGCCAAGAGTCCCCGGGAGGCACGACCTACAATGAGCAGTTCTTC	CASSQESPGGTTYNEQFF
17	.	TRBJ2-1	TRBD2	TRBV5-1	TGCGCCAGCAGCTTGGTCCTAGCGGGAGGGCCCTACAATGAGCAGTTCTTC	CASSLVLAGGPYNEQFF
15	many	TRBJ1-5	.	TRBV20-1	TGCAGTGCTAGAGTTCCGGGGGGCGGCAATCAGCCCCAGCATTTT	CSARVPGGGNQPQHF
14	many	TRBJ1-5	.	TRBV12-3/TRBV12-4	TGTGCCAGCAGTTTAGTGACGGGGCGGCAGCCCCAGCATTTT	CASSLVTGRQPQHF
13	many	TRBJ2-3	.	TRBV2	TGTGCCAGCTGGGACTGGGACACAGATACGCAGTATTTT	CASWDWDTDTQYF
14	few	TRBJ2-7	TRBD1	TRBV7-8	TGTGCCAGCAGGCCCGGGACAGCTTCCTACGAGCAGTACTTC	CASRPGTASYEQYF
13	many	TRBJ2-3	.	TRBV28	TGTGCCAGCCTTACTAGTAACACAGATACGCAGTATTTT	CASLTSNTDTQYF
16	many	TRBJ1-1	TRBD1	TRBV28	TGTGCCAGCAGACCTGGACAGGGGGCAGTGAACACTGAAGCTTTCTTT	CASRPGQGAVNTEAFF
15	many	TRBJ1-5	.	TRBV20-1	TGCAGTGCTAGTTCTGGGAGGGGCGATGATCAGCCCCAGCATTTT	CSASSGRGDDQPQHF
16	.	TRBJ1-2	.	TRBV28	TGTGCCAGCAGCCGACCACAGTTCGGGAAGGCCTATGGCTACACCTTC	CASSRPQFGKAYGYTF
14	.	TRBJ2-5	TRBD2	TRBV30	TGTGCCGCTACGCCGGGACTACATGAAGAGACCCAGTACTTC	CAATPGLHEETQYF
17	.	TRBJ2-5	TRBD2	TRBV2	TGTGCCAGCAGGGGAGGACTAGCGGATGTAAACCAAGAGACCCAGTACTTC	CASRGGLADVNQETQYF
16	once	TRBJ2-2	.	TRBV19	TGTGCCAGTAGTATATTCGTGGGAGGACAGCGAGGGGAGCTGTTTTTT	CASSIFVGGQRGELFF
14	many	TRBJ2-7	.	TRBV5-1	TGCGCCAGCAGCTGGGGACTGGACTCCTACGAGCAGTACTTC	CASSWGLDSYEQYF
14	.	TRBJ1-1	.	TRBV29-1	TGCAGCGTTAACAGGGACCCCCTGAACACTGAAGCTTTCTTT	CSVNRDPLNTEAFF
14	many	TRBJ2-1	.	TRBV12-3/TRBV12-4	TGTGCCAGCAGACCTCCCCCAACTGGGTCTGAGCAGTTCTTC	CASRPPPTGSEQFF
14	many	TRBJ2-2	.	TRBV12-5	TGTGCTAGTGGTTTGGTACAGCTAACCGGGGAGCTGTTTTTT	CASGLVQLTGELFF
14	many	TRBJ2-4	TRBD1	TRBV2	TGTGCCAGCAGGGACAGGGGAGCCAAAAACATTCAGTACTTC	CASRDRGAKNIQYF
15	.	TRBJ1-6	.	TRBV2	TGTGCCAGCAGTGAAGCGGGGGAAAGAGATTCACCCCTCCACTTT	CASSEAGERDSPLHF
14	.	TRBJ2-7	.	TRBV20-1	TGCAGTGCTAGCTCGTTTCAGGACTCCTACGAGCAGTACTTC	CSASSFQDSYEQYF
14	many	TRBJ2-5	TRBD2	TRBV27	TGTGCCAGCAGTTTAGGACTAGTGCCAGAGACCCAGTACTTC	CASSLGLVPETQYF
12	many	TRBJ2-2	.	TRBV29-1	TGCAGCGTGGGCTGGGGCACCGGGGAGCTGTTTTTT	CSVGWGTGELFF
14	many	TRBJ2-7	TRBD2	TRBV5-1	TGCGCCAGCAGCTTACCGGGACTAGTAGACGAGCAGTACTTC	CASSLPGLVDEQYF
15	many	TRBJ2-5	TRBD1	TRBV11-2	TGTGCCAGCAGCTTATGGGGCAGGGGGCAAGAGACCCAGTACTTC	CASSLWGRGQETQYF
12	.	TRBJ1-1	.	TRBV5-8	TGTGCCAGCAGCTTCGGGGACCGTGAAGCTTTCTTT	CASSFGDREAFF
17	.	TRBJ1-1	.	TRBV5-1	TGCGCCAGCAGCTTGGAGCCAGGGAGGGTTGGAAACACTGAAGCTTTCTTT	CASSLEPGRVGNTEAFF
17	many	TRBJ2-3	TRBD2	TRBV27	TGTGCCAGCAGTCCACCGGGACTAGCGGTCGACACAGATACGCAGTATTTT	CASSPPGLAVDTDTQYF
17	many	TRBJ2-7	TRBD2	TRBV7-2	TGTGCCAGCACCACGTATGGGACTAGCGGACCGACCTACGAGCAGTACTTC	CASTTYGTSGPTYEQYF
14	many	TRBJ2-7	TRBD1	TRBV6-9	TGTGCCAGCAGTTCAAGACAGGGTCTAGGTGAGCAGTACTTC	CASSSRQGLGEQYF
16	many	TRBJ2-5	.	TRBV2	TGTGCCAGCAGTGAACGCCGCGCGGGGCTTGGGGAGACCCAGTACTTC	CASSERRAGLGETQYF
16	.	TRBJ2-1	TRBD2	TRBV20-1	TGCAGTGTCCCGACCCCGGGGGGCGGGAGGTCCCATGAGCAGTTCTTC	CSVPTPGGGRSHEQFF
15	.	TRBJ2-3	TRBD1	TRBV5-8	TGTGCCAGCAGCGTCGGGACAGGCCCCACAGATACGCAGTATTTT	CASSVGTGPTDTQYF
13	many	TRBJ1-5	.	TRBV12-3/TRBV12-4	TGTGCCAGCAGACAGGGTTTAAATCAGCCCCAGCATTTT	CASRQGLNQPQHF
14	once	TRBJ1-4	.	TRBV12-3/TRBV12-4	TGTGCCAGCAACAGCGGGTGGACTGATGAAAAACTGTTTTTC	CASNSGWTDEKLFF
15	many	TRBJ2-5	TRBD1	TRBV14	TGTGCCAGCAGCGGGGACAGGGGGATACAAGAGACCCAGTACTTC	CASSGDRGIQETQYF
16	.	TRBJ2-5	.	TRBV15	TGTGCCACCAGCAGAGGTACGAGGGCCTCAGAAGAGACCCAGTACTTC	CATSRGTRASEETQYF
15	many	TRBJ1-5	.	TRBV9	TGTGCCAGCAGCGTAGGAGCCAGGGGAGGTCAGCCCCAGCATTTT	CASSVGARGGQPQHF
15	.	TRBJ2-3	.	TRBV5-4	TGTGCCAGCAGCTTGGTCGCGGGAAGCACAGATACGCAGTATTTT	CASSLVAGSTDTQYF
13	many	TRBJ2-7	.	TRBV7-9	TGTGCCAGCAGCTTAGCGCAGGGGACCGAGCAGTACTTC	CASSLAQGTEQYF
15	many	TRBJ2-2	TRBD1	TRBV20-1	TGCAGTGCTAGAGCGAGCGACAGGGACACCGGGGAGCTGTTTTTT	CSARASDRDTGELFF
19	.	TRBJ2-4	.	TRBV18	TGTGCCAGCTCACGAACCCTCCAGGGGAGTGCCGCAGCCAAAAACATTCAGTACTTC	CASSRTLQGSAAAKNIQYF
16	many	TRBJ2-7	TRBD2	TRBV4-1	TGCGCCAGCAGCCCTCCCGGTAGCGGGGGGAGCTACGAGCAGTACTTC	CASSPPGSGGSYEQYF
15	many	TRBJ1-2	TRBD1	TRBV3-1	TGTGCCAGCAGCCTCTGGACAGGGGATCTCTATGGCTACACCTTC	CASSLWTGDLYGYTF
11	.	TRBJ1-5	.	TRBV28	TGTGCCAGCAGTTTTACAGGGAGGCAGCATTTT	CASSFTGRQHF